This T cell receptor beta chain was recorded in a study of blood T cell repertoires in COVID-19 (dated by TCRdb to between 2020 and 2021). Some background on the complete study: The collaborator samples originated in the United States, Italy and Spain and spanned the acute and convalescent phases of COVID-19. Samples were obtained from the ongoing ImmuneRACE study (first 160 participants) and from over 1,000 subjects provided by 6 global collaborators. The material from the prospective study consisted of cDNA or gDNA derived from T cells, B-cell-depleted T cells, or PBMCs. Subjects who had been exposed to COVID-19, were actively infected with it, or had recovered from it provided the deeply sampled blood TCRbeta repertoires that made up the dataset. The repertoires were released in a freely available public database intended as a resource for research on the immune response to SARS-CoV-2. Sample metadata almost always included a de-identified subject ID, COVID-19 status, age in years and sex. Where available, HLA class I and class II types were taken from metadata supplied by the sample provider and were not determined by assay-based typing.

The study at large found these results: Clinical and demographic metadata were provided uncurated, with the amount varying by source and participant.

The immunoSEQ Assay, a bias-controlled multiplex PCR, was used to amplify TCRbeta CDR3 regions from genomic DNA. Regarding the original processing steps: The number of nucleated cells in each sample was estimated from the amplification of reference gene primers within the assay. Sequence reads were collapsed and filtered to measure the absolute abundance of every unique TCRbeta CDR3 rearrangement. For each sample, productive Simpson clonality was calculated by taking the square root of Simpson's diversity index across productive rearrangements. Not all clones reach the TCRdb copy of this immuneACCESS table, which keeps in-frame sequences only. Checked studies attribute under half of the gap to unresolved V genes and leave the rest unexplained. V and J calls and clone size follow that table, whereas D and trimming were derived from the DNA. The sample table holds 150,000 to 200,000 clones, of which around 83% were seen once. The top ten hold 0.99% of the sample.

V is pared back by 2 bases and J by 1 base, with 6 bases lying between the germline termini. The CDR3, from cysteine to phenylalanine, totals 14 residues. The entry retains the CDR3 DNA only, 42 bases that are in frame from base 1. CDR1 and CDR2 (SGHRS, YFSETQ) derive from the germline V gene. In regard to this clone: No antigen is known for it. No base qualities exist here, and no much larger clone lies one base off it.

The collaborating institutions used their own protocols to collect whole blood in K2EDTA tubes. Collaborator samples were shipped for TCRbeta analysis as frozen whole blood, isolated PBMCs, or DNA extracted from either sample type. Material for sequencing was peripheral blood. This sequence originates from a man younger than 35 with acute or convalescent COVID-19. This sequence uses TRBV5-1 and TRBJ2-2; there is no confident call for the D gene. CDR3 protein: CASSFGQNTGELFF. The DNA is as follows: TGCGCCAGCAGCTTTGGGCAGAACACCGGGGAGCTGTTTTTT.